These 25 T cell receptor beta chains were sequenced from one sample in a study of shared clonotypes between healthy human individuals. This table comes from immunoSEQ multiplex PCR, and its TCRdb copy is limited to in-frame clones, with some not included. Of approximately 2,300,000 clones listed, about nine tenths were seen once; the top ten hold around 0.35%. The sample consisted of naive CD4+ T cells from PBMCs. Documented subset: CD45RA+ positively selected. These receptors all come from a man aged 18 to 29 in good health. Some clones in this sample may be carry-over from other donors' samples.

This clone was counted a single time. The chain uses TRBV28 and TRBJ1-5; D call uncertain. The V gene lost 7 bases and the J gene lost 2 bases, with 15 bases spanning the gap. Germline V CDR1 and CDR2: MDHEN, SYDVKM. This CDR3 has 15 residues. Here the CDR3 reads CASTLGGLGNQPQHF. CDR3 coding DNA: TGTGCCAGCACCTTGGGTGGGCTAGGCAATCAGCCCCAGCATTTT. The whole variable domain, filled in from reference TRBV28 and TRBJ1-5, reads DVKVTQSSRYLVKRTGEKVFLECVQDMDHENMFWYRQDPGLGLRLIYFSYDVKMKEKGDIPEGYSVSREKKERFSLILESASTNQTSMYLCASTLGGLGNQPQHFGDGTRLSIL.

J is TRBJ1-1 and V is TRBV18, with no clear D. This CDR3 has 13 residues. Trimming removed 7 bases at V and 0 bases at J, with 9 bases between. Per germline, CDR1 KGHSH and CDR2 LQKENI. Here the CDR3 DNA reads TGTGCCAGCTTAACGAGTATGAACACTGAAGCTTTCTTT. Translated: CASLTSMNTEAFF.

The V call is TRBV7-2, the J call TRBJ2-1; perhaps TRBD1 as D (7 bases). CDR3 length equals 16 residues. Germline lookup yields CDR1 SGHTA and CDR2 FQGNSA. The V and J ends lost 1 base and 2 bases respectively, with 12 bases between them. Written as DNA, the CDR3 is TGTGCCAGCAGCTTAGTCTCAGGGGGGACCTACAATGAGCAGTTCTTC. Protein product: CASSLVSGGTYNEQFF. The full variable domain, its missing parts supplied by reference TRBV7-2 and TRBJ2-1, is GAGVSQSPSNKVTEKGKDVELRCDPISGHTALYWYRQSLGQGLEFLIYFQGNSAPDKSGLPSDRFSAERTGGSVSTLTIQRTQQEDSAVYLCASSLVSGGTYNEQFFGPGTRLTVL.

The CDR3, as DNA: TGTGCCAGCAGTCCGCCCCAGGATGGGAGCGGGGAGCTGTTTTTT. Protein product: CASSPPQDGSGELFF. The chain is built from TRBV6-5 and TRBJ2-2; D is possibly TRBD2 (5 bases). Trimming removed 5 bases from V and 7 bases from J, with 17 bases in between. Germline V gives CDR1 MNHEY, CDR2 SVGAGI. The CDR3 contains 15 residues.

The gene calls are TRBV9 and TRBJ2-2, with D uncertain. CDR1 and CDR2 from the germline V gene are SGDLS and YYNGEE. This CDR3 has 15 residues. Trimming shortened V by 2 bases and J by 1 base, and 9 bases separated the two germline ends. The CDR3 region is CASSVRLQNTGELFF. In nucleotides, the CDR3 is TGTGCCAGCAGCGTCCGGCTTCAGAACACCGGGGAGCTGTTTTTT.

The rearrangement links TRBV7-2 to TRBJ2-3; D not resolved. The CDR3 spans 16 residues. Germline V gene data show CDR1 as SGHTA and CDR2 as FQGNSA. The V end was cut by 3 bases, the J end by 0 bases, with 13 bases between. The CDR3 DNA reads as TGTGCCAGCAGCTTGAGTCTCCGGGCTAGCACAGATACGCAGTATTTT. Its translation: CASSLSLRASTDTQYF.

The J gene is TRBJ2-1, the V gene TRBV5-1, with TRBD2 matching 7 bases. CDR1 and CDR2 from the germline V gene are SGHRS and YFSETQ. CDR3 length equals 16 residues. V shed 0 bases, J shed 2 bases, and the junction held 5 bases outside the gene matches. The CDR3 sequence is CASSLGAGEPYNEQFF. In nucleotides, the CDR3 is TGCGCCAGCAGCTTGGGCGCGGGAGAGCCCTACAATGAGCAGTTCTTC.

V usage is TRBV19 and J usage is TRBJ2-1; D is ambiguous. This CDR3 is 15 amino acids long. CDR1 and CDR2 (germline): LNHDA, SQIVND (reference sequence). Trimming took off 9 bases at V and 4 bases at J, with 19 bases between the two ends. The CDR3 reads CARPVLGKSYNEQFF. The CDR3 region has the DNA TGTGCCAGGCCGGTTTTGGGCAAGTCATACAATGAGCAGTTCTTC.

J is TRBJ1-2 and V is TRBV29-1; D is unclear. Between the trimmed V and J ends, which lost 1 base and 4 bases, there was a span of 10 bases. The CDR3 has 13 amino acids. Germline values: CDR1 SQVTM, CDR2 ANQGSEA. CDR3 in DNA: TGCAGCGTTGAAGTGCTCTTAGGCTATGGCTACACCTTC. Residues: CSVEVLLGYGYTF. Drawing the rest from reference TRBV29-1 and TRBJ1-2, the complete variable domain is SAVISQKPSRDICQRGTSLTIQCQVDSQVTMMFWYRQQPGQSLTLIATANQGSEATYESGFVIDKFPISRPNLTFSTLTVSNMSPEDSSIYLCSVEVLLGYGYTFGSGTRLTVV.

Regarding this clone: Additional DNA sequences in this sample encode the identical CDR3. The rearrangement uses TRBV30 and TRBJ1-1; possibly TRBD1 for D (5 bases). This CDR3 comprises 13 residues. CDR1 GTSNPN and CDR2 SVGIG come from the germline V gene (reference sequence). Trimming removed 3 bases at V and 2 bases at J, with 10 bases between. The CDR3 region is CAWSVQVNTEAFF. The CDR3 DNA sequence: TGTGCCTGGAGCGTACAGGTAAACACTGAAGCTTTCTTT. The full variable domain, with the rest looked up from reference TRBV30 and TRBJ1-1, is SQTIHQWPATLVQPVGSPLSLECTVEGTSNPNLYWYRQAAGRGLQLLFYSVGIGQISSEVPQNLSASRPQDRQFILSSKKLLLSDSGFYLCAWSVQVNTEAFFGQGTRLTVV.

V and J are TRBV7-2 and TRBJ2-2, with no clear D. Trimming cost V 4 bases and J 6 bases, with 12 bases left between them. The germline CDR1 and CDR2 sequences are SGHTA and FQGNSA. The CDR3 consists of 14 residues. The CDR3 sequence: CASSSVRRAGELFF. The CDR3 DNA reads TGTGCCAGCAGCTCCGTACGCCGGGCCGGGGAGCTGTTTTTT.

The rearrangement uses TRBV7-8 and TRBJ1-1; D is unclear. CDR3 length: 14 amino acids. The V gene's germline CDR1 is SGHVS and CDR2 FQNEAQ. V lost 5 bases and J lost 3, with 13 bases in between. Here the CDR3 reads CASSPGLWDTEAFF. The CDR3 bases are TGTGCCAGCAGCCCCGGATTGTGGGACACTGAAGCTTTCTTT.

The CDR3 loop reads CASSLDLAGRYEQYF. CDR3 coding DNA: TGTGCCAGCAGCTTAGATCTAGCGGGACGGTACGAGCAGTACTTC. This sequence joins TRBV7-2 and TRBJ2-7; 9 bases line up with TRBD2. Germline loops: CDR1 SGHTA, CDR2 FQGNSA. J lost 4 bases, V lost 1 base, and 5 bases had no gene match. CDR3 size: 15 residues. The variable domain in full, completed from reference TRBV7-2 and TRBJ2-7, reads GAGVSQSPSNKVTEKGKDVELRCDPISGHTALYWYRQSLGQGLEFLIYFQGNSAPDKSGLPSDRFSAERTGGSVSTLTIQRTQQEDSAVYLCASSLDLAGRYEQYFGPGTRLTVT.

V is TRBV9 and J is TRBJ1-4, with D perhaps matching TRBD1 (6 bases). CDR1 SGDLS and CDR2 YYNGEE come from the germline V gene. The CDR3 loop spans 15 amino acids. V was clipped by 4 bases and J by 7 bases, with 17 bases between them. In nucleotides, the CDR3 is TGTGCCAGCAGCTCCACGACGGAGGGGGGTGAAAAACTGTTTTTT. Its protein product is CASSSTTEGGEKLFF.

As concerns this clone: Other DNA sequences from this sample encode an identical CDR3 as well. In nucleotides, the CDR3 is TGCGCCAGCAGCGCAGGACAGGGGGGCTATGGCTACACCTTC. Translation gives CASSAGQGGYGYTF. The J gene is TRBJ1-2, the V gene TRBV5-1; TRBD1 aligns across 10 bases. This CDR3 has 14 amino acids. V trimming: 4 bases; J trimming: 4 bases; junction bases outside the gene matches: 4. The V gene's germline CDR1 is SGHRS and CDR2 YFSETQ.

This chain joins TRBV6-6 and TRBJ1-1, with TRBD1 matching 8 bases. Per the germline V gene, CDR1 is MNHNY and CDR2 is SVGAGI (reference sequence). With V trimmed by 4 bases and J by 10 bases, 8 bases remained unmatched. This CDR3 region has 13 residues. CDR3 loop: CASSSTGEQRAFF. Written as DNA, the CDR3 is TGTGCCAGCAGTTCGACAGGGGAACAGCGAGCTTTCTTT.

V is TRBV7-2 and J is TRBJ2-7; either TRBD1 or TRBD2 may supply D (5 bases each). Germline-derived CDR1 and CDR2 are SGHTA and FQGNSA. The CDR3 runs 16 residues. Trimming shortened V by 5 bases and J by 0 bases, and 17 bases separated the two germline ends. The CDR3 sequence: CASSPGDASNSYEQYF. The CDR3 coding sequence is TGTGCCAGCAGCCCCGGGGACGCCTCCAACTCCTACGAGCAGTACTTC.

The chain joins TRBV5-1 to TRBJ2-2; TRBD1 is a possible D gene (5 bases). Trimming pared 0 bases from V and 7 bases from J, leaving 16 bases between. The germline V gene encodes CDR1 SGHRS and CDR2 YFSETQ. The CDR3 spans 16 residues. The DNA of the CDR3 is TGCGCCAGCAGCTTGGCTGCCCAGGGCCCGGGCGGGGAGCTGTTTTTT. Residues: CASSLAAQGPGGELFF.

Here the CDR3 DNA reads TGTGCCAGCAGGACAGGGAGGGATTTGAATGAGCAGTTCTTC. This codes for CASRTGRDLNEQFF. The J gene is TRBJ2-1, the V gene TRBV11-2; D is possibly TRBD1 or TRBD2 (7 bases each). The CDR3 totals 14 residues. The germline V and J ends were trimmed by 6 bases and 7 bases, with 16 bases remaining between them. Looked up from germline, CDR1 is SGHAT and CDR2 is FQNNGV.

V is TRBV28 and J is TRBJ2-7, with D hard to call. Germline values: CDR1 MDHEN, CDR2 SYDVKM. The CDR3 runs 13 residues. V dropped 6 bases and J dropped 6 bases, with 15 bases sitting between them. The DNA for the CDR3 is TGTGCCAGCAGCCCCGGCGGTTCCCCCGAGCAGTACTTC. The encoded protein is CASSPGGSPEQYF. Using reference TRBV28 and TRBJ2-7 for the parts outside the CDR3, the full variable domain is DVKVTQSSRYLVKRTGEKVFLECVQDMDHENMFWYRQDPGLGLRLIYFSYDVKMKEKGDIPEGYSVSREKKERFSLILESASTNQTSMYLCASSPGGSPEQYFGPGTRLTVT.

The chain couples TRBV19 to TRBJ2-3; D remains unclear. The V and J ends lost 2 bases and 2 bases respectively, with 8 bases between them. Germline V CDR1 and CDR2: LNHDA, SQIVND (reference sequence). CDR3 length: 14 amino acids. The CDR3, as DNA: TGTGCCAGTAGTATAAACTCCTACACAGATACGCAGTATTTT. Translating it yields CASSINSYTDTQYF.

The CDR3 DNA sequence: TGTGCCAGCAGCCCCCGGCTAGCGGGAGTGTACGCCAAAAACATTCAGTACTTC. This gives the protein CASSPRLAGVYAKNIQYF. The chain uses TRBV9 and TRBJ2-4; 10 bases line up with TRBD2. Germline assignment: CDR1 SGDLS and CDR2 YYNGEE. The V and J ends lost 4 bases and 1 base, in that order; junction bases with no gene match: 11. This CDR3 contains 18 residues.

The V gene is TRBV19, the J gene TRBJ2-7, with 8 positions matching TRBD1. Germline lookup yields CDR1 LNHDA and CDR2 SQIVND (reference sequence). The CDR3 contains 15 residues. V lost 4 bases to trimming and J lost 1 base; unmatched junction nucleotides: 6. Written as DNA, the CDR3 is TGTGCCAGTAGTACGGACAGGGTCCGTTCCTACGAGCAGTACTTC. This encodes CASSTDRVRSYEQYF.

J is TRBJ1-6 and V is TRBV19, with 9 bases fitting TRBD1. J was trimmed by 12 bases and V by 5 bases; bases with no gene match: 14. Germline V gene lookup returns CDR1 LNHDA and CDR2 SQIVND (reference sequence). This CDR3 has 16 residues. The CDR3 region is CASSFTGTGPMIPLHF. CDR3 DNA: TGTGCCAGTAGTTTCACCGGGACAGGGCCAATGATACCCCTCCACTTT. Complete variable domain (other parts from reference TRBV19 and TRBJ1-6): DGGITQSPKYLFRKEGQNVTLSCEQNLNHDAMYWYRQDPGQGLRLIYYSQIVNDFQKGDIAEGYSVSREKKESFPLTVTSAQKNPTAFYLCASSFTGTGPMIPLHFGNGTRLTVT.

CDR3 sequence (DNA): TGTGCCAGTGGCGGGGCTGGAGACTTGGGGAATGAGCAGTTCTTC. Amino acid sequence: CASGGAGDLGNEQFF. This sequence joins TRBV2 and TRBJ2-1; a possible D gene is TRBD2 (6 bases). Germline V lookup: CDR1 SNHLY, CDR2 FYNNEI. With 9 bases removed from V and 7 bases from J, the gap between germline ends came to 22 bases. The CDR3 has 15 amino acids.